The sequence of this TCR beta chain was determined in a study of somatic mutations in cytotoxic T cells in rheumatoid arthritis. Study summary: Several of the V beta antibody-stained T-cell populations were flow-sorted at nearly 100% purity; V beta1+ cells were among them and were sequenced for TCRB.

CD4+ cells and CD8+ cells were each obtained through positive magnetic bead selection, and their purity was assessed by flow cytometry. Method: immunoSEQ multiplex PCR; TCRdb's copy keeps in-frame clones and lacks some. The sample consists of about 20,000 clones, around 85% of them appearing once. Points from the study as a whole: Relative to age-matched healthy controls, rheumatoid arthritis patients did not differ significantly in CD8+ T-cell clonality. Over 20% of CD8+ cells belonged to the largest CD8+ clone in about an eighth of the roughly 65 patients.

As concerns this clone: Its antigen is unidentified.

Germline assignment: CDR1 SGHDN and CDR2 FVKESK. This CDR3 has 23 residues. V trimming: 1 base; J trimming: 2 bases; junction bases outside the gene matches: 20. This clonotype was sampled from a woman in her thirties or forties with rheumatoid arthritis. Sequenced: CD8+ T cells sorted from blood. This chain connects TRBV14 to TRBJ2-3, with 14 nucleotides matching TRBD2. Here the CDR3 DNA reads TGTGCCAGCAGCCAAGGGTATGGTTCGGGACTAGCGGGAGACACGGACTCCACAGATACGCAGTATTTT. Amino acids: CASSQGYGSGLAGDTDSTDTQYF.